Listed here are 21 T cell receptor beta chains from one sample, sequenced in a study of blood T cell repertoires in COVID-19 (TCRdb year 2020). The library was made by the immunoSEQ multiplex PCR assay. Sourced from immuneACCESS, this table was stored by TCRdb with only in-frame sequences that have V and J called. A share of the clones is absent; for the studies checked, an unresolved V gene accounts for under half, and the remainder has no known explanation. This sample has 130,000 or so clones in its table, and around 88% of those were observed once. Jointly, the top ten make up roughly 18% of the sample. Material: peripheral blood. The receptor set was obtained from a man aged 50 or older with active or convalescent COVID-19.

The rearrangement uses TRBV10-3 and TRBJ1-1, with D perhaps TRBD1 (5 bases). Germline V lookup: CDR1 ENHRY, CDR2 SYGVKD. Trimming removed 11 bases at V and 0 bases at J, with 10 bases between. There are 12 residues in the CDR3. CDR3 amino acids: CAVQGMNTEAFF. CDR3 in DNA: TGTGCCGTCCAGGGAATGAACACTGAAGCTTTCTTT.

The rearrangement joins TRBV24-1 to TRBJ1-5; 10 nucleotides match TRBD1. J lost 3 bases, V lost 4 bases, and 8 bases had no gene match. The CDR3 runs to 17 residues. CDR1 and CDR2 (germline): KGHDR, SFDVKD. The chain's CDR3 is CATSEHGTGADNQPQHF. DNA for the CDR3: TGTGCCACCAGTGAACATGGGACAGGGGCCGACAATCAGCCCCAGCATTTT.

V is TRBV19 and J is TRBJ2-2, with D perhaps TRBD1 (5 bases). The CDR3 covers 14 residues. Trimming removed 8 bases from V and 0 bases from J, with 10 bases in between. Per the germline V gene, CDR1 is LNHDA and CDR2 is SQIVND (reference sequence). The CDR3 nucleotides read TGTGCCAGTGCGAGACAGCCGAACACCGGGGAGCTGTTTTTT. Its protein is CASARQPNTGELFF.

In this sample, this clone turned up once. The chain joins TRBV6-6 to TRBJ2-7; 10 bases fit TRBD1. Germline values: CDR1 MNHNY, CDR2 SVGAGI (reference sequence). Trimming removed 5 bases from V and 4 bases from J; junction bases left unmatched: 5. The CDR3 length is 14 residues. The CDR3: CASSDGDRGYEQYF. The CDR3 nucleotides are TGTGCCAGCAGTGACGGGGACAGGGGATACGAGCAGTACTTC.

Only a few counts were recorded for this clone. The rearrangement joins TRBV6-6 to TRBJ2-6, with 9 bases identical to TRBD1. The germline CDR1 and CDR2 sequences are MNHNY and SVGAGI (reference sequence). The CDR3 contains 20 residues. After removal of 5 bases from V and 0 bases from J, the junction contained 14 bases not matched to a gene. This chain's CDR3 is CASSLHGQGISNSGANVLTF. As DNA, the CDR3 is TGTGCCAGCAGTCTACATGGACAGGGGATATCCAACTCTGGGGCCAACGTCCTGACTTTC.

The chain carries TRBV19 and TRBJ2-1, with TRBD2 identical over 10 bases. The CDR3 is 15 residues long. From germline, CDR1 is LNHDA and CDR2 SQIVND (reference sequence). V dropped 3 bases and J dropped 9; count of bases not matched to a gene: 8. CDR3 sequence reads: CASSMNRAGGTEQFF. The CDR3 DNA reads as TGTGCCAGTAGTATGAATCGAGCGGGGGGGACTGAGCAGTTCTTC. The whole variable domain, filled in from reference TRBV19 and TRBJ2-1, reads DGGITQSPKYLFRKEGQNVTLSCEQNLNHDAMYWYRQDPGQGLRLIYYSQIVNDFQKGDIAEGYSVSREKKESFPLTVTSAQKNPTAFYLCASSMNRAGGTEQFFGPGTRLTVL.

This clone was counted once. The chain links TRBV29-1 to TRBJ2-2; 13 bases align to TRBD2. Germline V CDR1 and CDR2: SQVTM, ANQGSEA. The CDR3 contains 17 residues. J was trimmed by 0 bases and V by 6 bases; bases with no gene match: 7. The CDR3 spells CSVKLAGGPANTGELFF. DNA for the CDR3: TGCAGCGTGAAACTAGCGGGGGGGCCAGCGAACACCGGGGAGCTGTTTTTT.

V gene TRBV5-1 combines with J gene TRBJ2-1; D may be TRBD1 (6 bases). Per the germline V gene, CDR1 is SGHRS and CDR2 is YFSETQ. CDR3 length: 15 amino acids. The V and J ends lost 1 base and 9 bases respectively, with 17 bases between them. CDR3 sequence: CASSLSGARISEQFF. The DNA for the CDR3 is TGCGCCAGCAGCTTGTCAGGGGCGCGAATTAGTGAGCAGTTCTTC.

V is TRBV9 and J is TRBJ1-2, with D uncertain. There are 16 residues in the CDR3. Looked up from germline, CDR1 is SGDLS and CDR2 is YYNGEE. The V and J ends lost 0 bases and 8 bases respectively, with 20 bases between them. The CDR3 sequence is CASSVGGGEIHYGYTF. DNA for the CDR3: TGTGCCAGCAGCGTAGGAGGCGGGGAAATACATTACGGCTACACCTTC.

V is TRBV6-4 and J is TRBJ2-7; 7 bases match TRBD1. The CDR3 contains 14 residues. Germline assignment: CDR1 MRHNA and CDR2 SNTAGT. With V trimmed by 6 bases and J by 0 bases, 5 bases remained unmatched. The CDR3 sequence is CASRMTGSSYEQYF. In nucleotides, the CDR3 is TGTGCCAGCAGGATGACAGGGAGCTCCTACGAGCAGTACTTC.

J is TRBJ2-1 and V is TRBV2, with D possibly TRBD1 on 6 matching bases. Germline CDR1 is SNHLY and CDR2 is FYNNEI. This CDR3 contains 14 residues. Trimming took 2 bases from V and 6 from J, leaving 11 bases between them. Written as DNA, the CDR3 is TGTGCCAGCAGTGAATTCGGACAGATCAATGAGCAGTTCTTC. The encoded protein is CASSEFGQINEQFF.

The gene calls are TRBV7-9 and TRBJ2-7; D may be TRBD1 (5 bases). This CDR3 has 16 residues. CDR1 is SEHNR, CDR2 FQNEAQ, per germline (reference sequence). The V gene lost 4 bases and the J gene lost 3 bases, with 19 bases spanning the gap. DNA of the CDR3: TGTGCCAGCAGCTCCAACAGGAGCAAGAGAAACTACGAGCAGTACTTC. It specifies CASSSNRSKRNYEQYF. The whole variable domain, filled in from reference TRBV7-9 and TRBJ2-7, reads DTGVSQNPRHKITKRGQNVTFRCDPISEHNRLYWYRQTLGQGPEFLTYFQNEAQLEKSRLLSDRFSAERPKGSFSTLEIQRTEQGDSAMYLCASSSNRSKRNYEQYFGPGTRLTVT.

The genes are TRBV2 and TRBJ2-4, with D possibly being TRBD2 (5 bases). The V end lost 8 bases, the J end lost 0 bases, and 11 bases lay between the germline ends. Germline CDR1 is SNHLY and CDR2 is FYNNEI. The CDR3 is 14 residues long. CDR3 sequence reads: CASLGRGAKNIQYF. CDR3 bases: TGTGCCAGCCTCGGACGGGGAGCCAAAAACATTCAGTACTTC.

The rearrangement uses TRBV3-1 (or the pseudogene TRBV3-2) and TRBJ1-1; TRBD1 matches at 11 bases. Germline-derived CDR1 and CDR2 are LGHDT and YNNKEL (reference sequence). V shed 6 bases, J shed 11 bases, and the junction held 2 bases outside the gene matches. CDR3 size: 11 residues. The CDR3 sequence: CASRGQGEAFF. CDR3 bases: TGTGCCAGCAGGGGACAGGGGGAGGCTTTCTTT.

The chain joins TRBV30 to TRBJ1-1, with 8 nucleotides matching TRBD1. J gave up 10 bases and V 6 bases, and 10 bases lay outside the gene matches. The length of the CDR3 is 12 residues. The V gene's germline CDR1 is GTSNPN and CDR2 SVGIG (reference sequence). The CDR3 bases are TGTGCCTGTCGGAGACAGGGGTTGGTAGCTTTCTTT. Encoded protein: CACRRQGLVAFF.

This CDR3 reads CASSGGGGTEAFF. Written as DNA, the CDR3 is TGCGCCAGCAGCGGCGGTGGGGGGACTGAAGCTTTCTTT. The V gene is TRBV5-1, the J gene TRBJ1-1; TRBD1 is a possible D gene (5 bases). CDR1 is SGHRS, CDR2 YFSETQ, per germline. Trimming left V 4 bases short and J 5 bases short, with 12 bases between. The CDR3 has 13 residues. The full variable domain, with the rest looked up from reference TRBV5-1 and TRBJ1-1, is KAGVTQTPRYLIKTRGQQVTLSCSPISGHRSVSWYQQTPGQGLQFLFEYFSETQRNKGNFPGRFSGRQFSNSRSEMNVSTLELGDSALYLCASSGGGGTEAFFGQGTRLTVV.

The V and J genes are TRBV6-6 and TRBJ1-6; 9 positions match TRBD1. This CDR3 region has 16 residues. The V and J ends lost 4 bases and 8 bases, in that order; junction bases with no gene match: 9. From germline, CDR1 is MNHNY and CDR2 SVGAGI (reference sequence). CDR3 region: CASSSGQGGYDSPLHF. The CDR3 region has the DNA TGTGCCAGCAGTTCGGGACAGGGAGGATACGATTCACCCCTCCACTTT.

This clone was seen many times. The sample contains more than one DNA sequence encoding this CDR3. The chain joins TRBV10-1 to TRBJ1-6; no clear D. The CDR3 consists of 15 residues. V shed 0 bases and J shed 7 bases, with 10 bases lying between them. CDR1 is WNHNN, CDR2 SYGVQD, per germline (reference sequence). The CDR3 loop is CASSESRTENSPLHF. DNA of the CDR3: TGCGCCAGCAGTGAGTCCCGAACTGAAAATTCACCCCTCCACTTT.

The chain uses TRBV11-2 and TRBJ2-5; 7 positions agree with TRBD2. CDR1 is SGHAT, CDR2 FQNNGV, per germline. The V gene end was trimmed by 6 bases and the J gene end by 9 bases; junction bases not matched to a gene: 16. This CDR3 has 15 amino acids. CDR3 loop: CASSLQAGPQEAQYF. The CDR3 nucleotides read TGTGCCAGCAGTTTGCAAGCGGGACCCCAGGAGGCCCAGTACTTC. The variable domain in full, completed from reference TRBV11-2 and TRBJ2-5, reads EAGVAQSPRYKIIEKRQSVAFWCNPISGHATLYWYQQILGQGPKLLIQFQNNGVVDDSQLPKDRFSAERLKGVDSTLKIQPAKLEDSAVYLCASSLQAGPQEAQYFGPGTRLLVL.

J is TRBJ2-7 and V is TRBV9; possibly TRBD2 for D (5 bases). Germline lookup yields CDR1 SGDLS and CDR2 YYNGEE. Trimming removed 2 bases from V and 1 base from J, with 7 bases in between. There are 13 residues in the CDR3. The CDR3 DNA sequence: TGTGCCAGCAGCGTGGGAGATTCCTACGAGCAGTACTTC. Translating it yields CASSVGDSYEQYF.

The CDR3 coding sequence is TGTGCCAGCAGCCCCTCACCGGGGGAAGCCTACGAGCAGTACTTC. Its protein is CASSPSPGEAYEQYF. This chain uses TRBV7-2 with TRBJ2-7, with D maybe TRBD2 (6 bases). Germline V CDR1 and CDR2: SGHTA, FQGNSA. Between the trimmed V and J ends, which lost 5 bases and 2 bases, there was a span of 16 bases. CDR3 length equals 15 residues.